This TCR beta chain emerged from a study of response to subunit inactivated influenza vaccine. The study's findings and limits: Seasonal influenza vaccination, on each occasion, was suggested by the authors to recruit few new T cells.

This clonotype showed up just a few times. Its antigen is as yet unknown. The CDR3 runs 15 residues. Trimming took 6 bases from V and 0 from J; bases not matched to a gene: 2. The V gene's germline CDR1 is SNHLY and CDR2 FYNNEI. TCRdb reanalysed the RT-PCR reads using MiXCR and keeps one entry per CDR3 protein. The data contain roughly 780,000 distinct CDR3 sequences, about 18% of them seen just once; the ten biggest clones take up approximately 10%. The chain has TRBV2 and TRBJ1-1; TRBD1 matches 12 bases. The clonotype comes from a man aged 45-60 years who received an inactivated influenza vaccine. Here the sequenced sample was PBMCs from blood, taken more than 4 days after vaccination. The CDR3 DNA is TGTGCCAGCAGGCGGGACAGGGGGCTGAACACTGAAGCTTTCTTT. This translates into CASRRDRGLNTEAFF.